The 16 T cell receptor beta chains given below trace back to one sample, sequenced in a study of monozygotic twins with inflammatory bowel disease. For each CDR3 protein, TCRdb gives one entry from its re-call of the 5' RACE reads, without DNA. This sample's table reports some 160,000 distinct CDR3 sequences. The sequencing input was blood. All receptors come from a human donor with ulcerative colitis or Crohn's disease, or a healthy co-twin of an affected twin (not recorded which).

The V call is TRBV11-2, the J call TRBJ2-2; the TRBD2 assignment by TCRdb is unverifiable without DNA. This CDR3 has 17 amino acids. The germline V gene has CDR1 SGHAT and CDR2 FQNNGV. The CDR3 reads CATVTKTSGRGTGELFF.

This chain links TRBV5-1 with TRBJ1-2; the TRBD1 assignment by TCRdb is unverifiable without DNA. Germline values: CDR1 SGHRS, CDR2 YFSETQ. CDR3 length equals 14 residues. This CDR3 is CASSTGQGDYGYTF.

This sequence joins TRBV15 and TRBJ1-1. Germline V gives CDR1 LNHNV, CDR2 YYDKDF (reference sequence). The CDR3 sequence is 14 residues long. CDR3 residues: CATSRDKGITEAFF.

The chain combines TRBV5-6 with TRBJ2-5; TCRdb's assignment of TRBD1 cannot be checked, as there is no DNA. From germline, CDR1 is SGHDT and CDR2 YYEEEE. This CDR3 is 12 amino acids long. The CDR3 sequence: CASSQGGSTEYF.

The V gene is TRBV15, the J gene TRBJ2-7; TCRdb indicates TRBD1, and absent DNA this call remains unverified. This CDR3 is 13 amino acids long. Germline V gene data show CDR1 as LNHNV and CDR2 as YYDKDF (reference sequence). The CDR3 spells CATSRGGAREQYF.

The chain recombines TRBV5-5 with TRBJ2-1. CDR1 is SGHKS and CDR2 is YYEKEE in the germline V gene (reference sequence). CDR3 length: 11 amino acids. The CDR3 sequence is CASSFEFEQFF.

The rearrangement links TRBV5-5 to TRBJ1-4; there is no DNA to check the TCRdb D call of TRBD1. Looked up from germline, CDR1 is SGHKS and CDR2 is YYEKEE (reference sequence). The CDR3 has 15 residues. The CDR3 is CASSPLTGVNEKLFF. The full variable domain, with the rest looked up from reference TRBV5-5 and TRBJ1-4, is DAGVTQSPTHLIKTRGQQVTLRCSPISGHKSVSWYQQVLGQGPQFIFQYYEKEERGRGNFPDRFSARQFPNYSSELNVNALLLGDSALYLCASSPLTGVNEKLFFGSGTQLSVL.

The rearrangement uses TRBV20-1 and TRBJ2-1; the TCRdb call, TRBD2, lacks DNA for checking. Germline-derived CDR1 and CDR2 are DFQATT and SNEGSKA (reference sequence). CDR3 length: 16 amino acids. CDR3 loop: CSAVLTGTRSYNEQFF.

The chain links TRBV6-2 or TRBV6-3 to TRBJ2-7. This CDR3 contains 13 residues. CDR1 and CDR2 from the germline V gene are MNHEY and SVGEGT. CDR3 protein: CASSLQGIHEQYF.

V gene TRBV5-1 combines with J gene TRBJ1-5; TCRdb picks TRBD1, but there is no DNA to check that call. CDR3 length: 16 residues. Germline V gives CDR1 SGHRS, CDR2 YFSETQ. CDR3 sequence reads: CASSLGARGGNQPQHF.

This chain connects TRBV28 to TRBJ2-3; with no DNA, the TCRdb D assignment of TRBD1 cannot be verified. This CDR3 comprises 13 residues. CDR1 and CDR2 from the germline V gene are MDHEN and SYDVKM. CDR3: CASTRGGEDTQYF. Full variable domain (missing parts from reference TRBV28 and TRBJ2-3): DVKVTQSSRYLVKRTGEKVFLECVQDMDHENMFWYRQDPGLGLRLIYFSYDVKMKEKGDIPEGYSVSREKKERFSLILESASTNQTSMYLCASTRGGEDTQYFGPGTRLTVL.

The V and J genes are TRBV28 and TRBJ1-3; TCRdb proposes TRBD1, but this gene call is untestable without DNA. The CDR3 spans 15 residues. The V gene's germline CDR1 is MDHEN and CDR2 SYDVKM. The CDR3 here is CASSPPGQGANTIYF.

The rearrangement links TRBV6-5 to TRBJ2-7; TCRdb indicates TRBD2, and absent DNA this call remains unverified. The CDR3 extends over 14 amino acids. Germline loops: CDR1 MNHEY, CDR2 SVGAGI. This CDR3 is CASSLGLATYEQYF.

The V and J genes are TRBV4-1 and TRBJ2-3; TCRdb picks TRBD2, but there is no DNA to check that call. Per the germline V gene, CDR1 is MGHRA and CDR2 is YSYEKL. This CDR3 has 16 amino acids. This CDR3 is CASSQEAAGGTDTQYF.

This chain connects TRBV10-3 to TRBJ2-3; TCRdb outputs TRBD2, but without DNA this stays unchecked. The CDR3 extends over 17 amino acids. Per germline, CDR1 ENHRY and CDR2 SYGVKD. CDR3 sequence: CAISEVPTSGGQDTQYF.

V and J are TRBV19 and TRBJ1-3. CDR3 length: 14 amino acids. The germline V gene encodes CDR1 LNHDA and CDR2 SQIVND (reference sequence). The CDR3 sequence is CASSIQRTGNTIYF.